These T cell receptor beta chains were read from a single sample in a study of blood T cell repertoires in COVID-19. Measured with immunoSEQ multiplex PCR; TCRdb has only the in-frame clones, and not every one. The sample shows 80,000 to 130,000 clones, roughly 92% of them seen only once. Sequenced sample: peripheral blood. These TCRs come from a man in his sixties or seventies with acute or convalescent COVID-19. CDR3s include the opening cysteine and the closing phenylalanine or tryptophan.

V gene	J gene	CDR3 protein
TRBV6-2/TRBV6-3	TRBJ1-5	CASSPSSNQPQHF
TRBV6-1	TRBJ1-6	CASSETPGLGNSPLHF
TRBV20-1	TRBJ1-1	CSASGRGRKMNTEAFF
TRBV5-8	TRBJ1-6	CASSFNGLSSSPLHF
TRBV7-2	TRBJ1-5	CASSLPGGSNQPQHF
TRBV28	TRBJ1-4	CASSLSGGYEKLFF
TRBV6-5	TRBJ2-7	CASSPLSGEKYEQYF
TRBV18	TRBJ2-1	CASSPWASGGNNEQFF
TRBV2	TRBJ2-7	CASSQVVEQYF
TRBV24-1	TRBJ2-2	CATSVGTNTGELFF
TRBV30	TRBJ1-5	CAWSMRERQPQHF
TRBV4-3	TRBJ2-7	CASSQGQAYEQYF
TRBV6-5	TRBJ2-1	CASSYSEESSYNEQFF
TRBV19	TRBJ2-7	CASSTKAGLAGGSFYEQYF
TRBV5-6	TRBJ1-6	CASSRRGNNSPLHF
TRBV6-6	TRBJ2-3	CASSYRAGGPADTQYF
TRBV3-1/TRBV3-2	TRBJ2-3	CASSPQGDTQYF
TRBV5-1	TRBJ2-7	CASSLLFSQGFGYEQYF
TRBV7-9	TRBJ2-3	CASSTSPTSGGTHSTDTQYF
TRBV3-1/TRBV3-2	TRBJ1-5	CAGSLTYSNQPQHF
TRBV4-1	TRBJ1-1	CASSQDLRGAVYTEAFF
TRBV7-7	TRBJ2-3	CASSLGGRADTQYF
TRBV27	TRBJ2-2	CASSAGVNTGELFF
TRBV29-1	TRBJ2-3	CSVEFFGDTQYF
TRBV28	TRBJ2-7	CASMVGGAYEQYF
TRBV7-2	TRBJ1-3	CASSFLSGNTIYF
TRBV12-5	TRBJ2-1	CASGLVPSGNYNEQFF
TRBV12-5	TRBJ2-7	CASGLVPVAGAYEQYF
TRBV24-1	TRBJ2-1	CATSDFPSGTYNEQFF
TRBV7-9	TRBJ1-1	CASSPRGGGEAFF
TRBV11-2	TRBJ2-3	CASSFNSDTQYF